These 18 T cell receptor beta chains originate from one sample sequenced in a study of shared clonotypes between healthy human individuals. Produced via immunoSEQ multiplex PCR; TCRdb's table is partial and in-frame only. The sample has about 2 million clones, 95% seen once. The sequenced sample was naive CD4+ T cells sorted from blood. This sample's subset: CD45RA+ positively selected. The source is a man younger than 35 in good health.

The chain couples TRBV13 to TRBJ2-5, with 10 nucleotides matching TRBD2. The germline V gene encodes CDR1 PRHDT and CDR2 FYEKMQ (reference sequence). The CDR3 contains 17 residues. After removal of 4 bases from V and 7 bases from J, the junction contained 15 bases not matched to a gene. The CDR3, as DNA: TGTGCCAGCAGCTCCGCGGTGGGGAGCGGGAGGGCCCCGACCCAGTACTTC. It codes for CASSSAVGSGRAPTQYF.

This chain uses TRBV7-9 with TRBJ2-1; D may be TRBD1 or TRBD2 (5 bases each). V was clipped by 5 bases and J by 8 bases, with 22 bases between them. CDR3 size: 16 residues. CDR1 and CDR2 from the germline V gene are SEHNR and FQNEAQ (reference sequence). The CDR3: CASSPPRRWDGYEQFF. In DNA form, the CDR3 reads TGTGCCAGCAGCCCCCCCAGGCGGTGGGACGGATATGAGCAGTTCTTC.

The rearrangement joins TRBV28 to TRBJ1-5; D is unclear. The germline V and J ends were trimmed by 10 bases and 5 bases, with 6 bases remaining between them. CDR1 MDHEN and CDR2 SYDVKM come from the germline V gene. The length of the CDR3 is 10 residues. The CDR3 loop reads CATNYQPQHF. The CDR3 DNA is TGTGCCACCAACTATCAGCCCCAGCATTTT. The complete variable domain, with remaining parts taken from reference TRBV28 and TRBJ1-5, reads DVKVTQSSRYLVKRTGEKVFLECVQDMDHENMFWYRQDPGLGLRLIYFSYDVKMKEKGDIPEGYSVSREKKERFSLILESASTNQTSMYLCATNYQPQHFGDGTRLSIL.

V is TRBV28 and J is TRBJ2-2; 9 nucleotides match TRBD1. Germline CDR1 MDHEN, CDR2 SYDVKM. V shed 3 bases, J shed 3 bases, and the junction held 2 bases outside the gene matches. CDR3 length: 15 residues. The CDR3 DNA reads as TGTGCCAGCAGTTTCTGGGACAGGGACACCGGGGAGCTGTTTTTT. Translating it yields CASSFWDRDTGELFF. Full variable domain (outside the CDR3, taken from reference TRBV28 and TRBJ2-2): DVKVTQSSRYLVKRTGEKVFLECVQDMDHENMFWYRQDPGLGLRLIYFSYDVKMKEKGDIPEGYSVSREKKERFSLILESASTNQTSMYLCASSFWDRDTGELFFGEGSRLTVL.

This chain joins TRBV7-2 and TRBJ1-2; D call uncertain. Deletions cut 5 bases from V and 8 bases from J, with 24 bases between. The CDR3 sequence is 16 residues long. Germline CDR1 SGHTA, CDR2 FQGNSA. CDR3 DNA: TGTGCCAGCAGCCAAGGGCCGGTACCCCCCTTCGGAGGCTACACCTTC. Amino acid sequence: CASSQGPVPPFGGYTF.

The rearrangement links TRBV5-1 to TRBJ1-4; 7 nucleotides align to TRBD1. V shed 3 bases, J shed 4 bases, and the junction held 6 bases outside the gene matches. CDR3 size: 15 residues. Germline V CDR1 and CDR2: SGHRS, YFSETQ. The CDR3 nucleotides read TGCGCCAGCAGCTCCGCCGGACAGGTTAATGAAAAACTGTTTTTT. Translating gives CASSSAGQVNEKLFF.

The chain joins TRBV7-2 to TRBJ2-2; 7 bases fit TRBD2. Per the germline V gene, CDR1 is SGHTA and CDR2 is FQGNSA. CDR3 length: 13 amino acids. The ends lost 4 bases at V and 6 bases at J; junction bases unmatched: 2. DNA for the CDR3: TGTGCCAGCAGCTCTAGCGGAGCCGGGGAGCTGTTTTTT. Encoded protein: CASSSSGAGELFF.

The CDR3 region is CASSWGQGNTAGTEAFF. In DNA, the CDR3 is TGCGCCAGCAGCTGGGGACAGGGAAACACTGCGGGGACTGAAGCTTTCTTT. J is TRBJ1-1 and V is TRBV5-1, with TRBD1 identical over 9 bases. The J segment lost 5 bases and the V segment lost 3 bases, leaving 14 bases of the junction unmatched. In germline, CDR1 is SGHRS, CDR2 YFSETQ. This CDR3 has 17 amino acids.

The CDR3 DNA reads as TGTGCCACCAGCCCACGAGCCTCCGATGGCTACACCTTC. Protein sequence: CATSPRASDGYTF. The rearrangement uses TRBV15 and TRBJ1-2, with unresolved D. Trimming took off 5 bases at V and 6 bases at J, with 13 bases between the two ends. Germline CDR1 is LNHNV and CDR2 is YYDKDF (reference sequence). The CDR3 length is 13 residues.

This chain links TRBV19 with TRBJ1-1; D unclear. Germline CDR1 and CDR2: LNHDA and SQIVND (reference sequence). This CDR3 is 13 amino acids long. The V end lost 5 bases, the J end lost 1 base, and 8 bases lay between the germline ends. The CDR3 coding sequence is TGTGCCAGTAGTGTATTAGAGAACACTGAAGCTTTCTTT. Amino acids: CASSVLENTEAFF. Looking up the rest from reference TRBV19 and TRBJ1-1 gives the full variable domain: DGGITQSPKYLFRKEGQNVTLSCEQNLNHDAMYWYRQDPGQGLRLIYYSQIVNDFQKGDIAEGYSVSREKKESFPLTVTSAQKNPTAFYLCASSVLENTEAFFGQGTRLTVV.

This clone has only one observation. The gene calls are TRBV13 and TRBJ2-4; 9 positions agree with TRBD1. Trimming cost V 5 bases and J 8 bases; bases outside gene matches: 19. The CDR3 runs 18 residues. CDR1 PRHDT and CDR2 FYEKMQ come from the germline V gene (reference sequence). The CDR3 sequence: CASSQTGTGLIRRDIQYF. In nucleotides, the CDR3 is TGTGCCAGCAGCCAGACCGGGACAGGGCTCATTCGAAGAGACATTCAGTACTTC.

The CDR3 nucleotides read TGTGCCAGCTCACCGGGGAACGGTGGCTACACCTTC. This codes for CASSPGNGGYTF. The chain links TRBV18 to TRBJ1-2, with D hard to call. Germline V CDR1 and CDR2: KGHSH, LQKENI. Trimming took off 3 bases at V and 7 bases at J, with 9 bases between the two ends. This CDR3 comprises 12 residues.

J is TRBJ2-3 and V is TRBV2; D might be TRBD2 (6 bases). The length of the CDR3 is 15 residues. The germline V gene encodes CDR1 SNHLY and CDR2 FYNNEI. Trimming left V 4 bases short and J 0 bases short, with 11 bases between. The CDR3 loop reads CASSVSGGSTDTQYF. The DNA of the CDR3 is TGTGCCAGCAGTGTCTCCGGGGGAAGCACAGATACGCAGTATTTT.

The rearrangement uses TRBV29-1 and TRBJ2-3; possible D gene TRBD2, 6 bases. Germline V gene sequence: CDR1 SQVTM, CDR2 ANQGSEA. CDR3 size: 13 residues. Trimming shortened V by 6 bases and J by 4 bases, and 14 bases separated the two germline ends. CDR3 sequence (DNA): TGCAGCGTCCGAGGAGGGAAAGCAGATACGCAGTATTTT. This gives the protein CSVRGGKADTQYF.

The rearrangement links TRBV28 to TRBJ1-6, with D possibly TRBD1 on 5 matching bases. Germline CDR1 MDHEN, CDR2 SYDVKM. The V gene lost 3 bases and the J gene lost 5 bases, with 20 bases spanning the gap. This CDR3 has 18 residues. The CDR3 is CASSFKFWGWRDNSPLHF. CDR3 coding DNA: TGTGCCAGCAGTTTCAAATTTTGGGGGTGGAGGGATAATTCACCCCTCCACTTT.

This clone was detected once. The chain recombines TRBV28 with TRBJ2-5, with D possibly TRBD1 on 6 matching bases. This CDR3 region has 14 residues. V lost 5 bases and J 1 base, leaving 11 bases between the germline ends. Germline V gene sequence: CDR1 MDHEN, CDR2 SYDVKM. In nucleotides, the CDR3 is TGTGCCAGCAGTGTAACAGGGACCCAAGAGACCCAGTACTTC. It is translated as CASSVTGTQETQYF.

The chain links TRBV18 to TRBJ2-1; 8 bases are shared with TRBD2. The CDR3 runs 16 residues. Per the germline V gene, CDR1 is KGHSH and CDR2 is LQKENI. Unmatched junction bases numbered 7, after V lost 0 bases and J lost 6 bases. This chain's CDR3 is CASSPPGLVTVNEQFF. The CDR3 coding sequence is TGTGCCAGCTCACCACCGGGACTAGTAACTGTCAATGAGCAGTTCTTC.

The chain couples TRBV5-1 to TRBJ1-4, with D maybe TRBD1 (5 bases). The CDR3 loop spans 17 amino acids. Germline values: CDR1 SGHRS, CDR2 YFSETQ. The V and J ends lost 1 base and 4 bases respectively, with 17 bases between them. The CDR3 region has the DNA TGCGCCAGCAGCTTGAGTTCAGGGAGTATTGGTAATGAAAAACTGTTTTTT. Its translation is CASSLSSGSIGNEKLFF.